The 27 T cell receptor beta chains presented below share a single source sample, sequenced in a study of T cell clones after liver transplantation. Profiled with immunoSEQ multiplex PCR; TCRdb holds only in-frame clones, not every one. Among roughly 19,000 clones, 80% to 90% were seen once, and the ten largest hold over 10%. The material was CD8+ T cells from blood, obtained 45 to 46 months after liver transplant. These receptors all come from a human patient who received a liver transplant. Some T cells here may be from the graft donor.

The V call is TRBV20-1, the J call TRBJ1-1, with a possible D match to TRBD1 (6 bases). V lost 8 bases to trimming and J lost 4 bases, with 11 bases between them. This CDR3 spans 11 amino acids. CDR1 is DFQATT and CDR2 is SNEGSKA in the germline V gene (reference sequence). This chain's CDR3 is CSWGLITEAFF. The CDR3 region has the DNA TGCAGTTGGGGGCTGATCACTGAAGCTTTCTTT.

The sample holds one count of this clone. The rearrangement joins TRBV15 to TRBJ2-1; D gene ambiguous. V gave up 1 base and J gave up 8 bases, with 6 bases separating them. CDR3 length: 12 amino acids. Germline CDR1 is LNHNV and CDR2 is YYDKDF (reference sequence). CDR3 DNA sequence: TGTGCCACCAGCAGAGTGGGTCATGAGCAGTTCTTC. This codes for CATSRVGHEQFF.

This clone was seen only a few times. The chain recombines TRBV5-5 with TRBJ2-7; D may be TRBD1 or TRBD2 (5 bases each). The CDR3 spans 14 residues. Per germline, CDR1 SGHKS and CDR2 YYEKEE (reference sequence). V shed 2 bases and J shed 7 bases, with 16 bases lying between them. The CDR3 bases are TGTGCCAGCAGCTTCGGGACGGAGTCGGGGGAGCAGTACTTC. It is translated as CASSFGTESGEQYF.

This rearrangement joins TRBV10-3 to TRBJ2-7; the D is unclear. CDR3 length: 11 residues. Trimming pared 0 bases from V and 6 bases from J, leaving 3 bases between. Per the germline V gene, CDR1 is ENHRY and CDR2 is SYGVKD. CDR3 nucleotides: TGTGCCATCAGTGAGTCGAGCGAGCAGTACTTC. This sequence encodes CAISESSEQYF.

The rearrangement uses TRBV27 and TRBJ2-7, with 7 bases aligning to TRBD1. Germline CDR1 reads MNHEY; CDR2 reads SMNVEV (reference sequence). This CDR3 comprises 12 residues. Unmatched junction bases numbered 5, after V lost 10 bases and J lost 2 bases. The CDR3 reads CATLGQAYEQYF. Written as DNA, the CDR3 is TGTGCCACTCTTGGACAGGCCTACGAGCAGTACTTC.

This clone was observed a single time. The rearrangement links TRBV14 to TRBJ2-1; possibly TRBD1 for D (7 bases). The V end lost 0 bases, the J end lost 5 bases, and 20 bases lay between the germline ends. There are 18 residues in the CDR3. The germline gives CDR1 SGHDN, CDR2 FVKESK. The CDR3 loop is CASSQDRILQGGHNEQFF. CDR3 DNA: TGTGCCAGCAGCCAAGATCGTATTCTCCAGGGGGGCCACAATGAGCAGTTCTTC.

The chain combines TRBV7-9 with TRBJ1-5; weak D call: TRBD1 (5 bases). The CDR3 is 14 residues long. Germline V CDR1 and CDR2: SEHNR, FQNEAQ (reference sequence). V was trimmed by 5 bases and J by 3 bases, leaving 11 bases between them. The chain's CDR3 is CASSPWDLNQPQHF. The DNA for the CDR3 is TGTGCCAGCAGCCCCTGGGACCTCAATCAGCCCCAGCATTTT.

The chain carries TRBV7-2 and TRBJ2-3, with D possibly matching TRBD2 (5 bases). V dropped 2 bases and J dropped 1 base, with 10 bases sitting between them. The CDR3 has 15 amino acids. Germline V gives CDR1 SGHTA, CDR2 FQGNSA. CDR3 loop: CASSLTSWGTDTQYF. The DNA of the CDR3 is TGTGCCAGCAGCTTAACTAGTTGGGGCACAGATACGCAGTATTTT. Full variable domain (outside the CDR3, taken from reference TRBV7-2 and TRBJ2-3): GAGVSQSPSNKVTEKGKDVELRCDPISGHTALYWYRQSLGQGLEFLIYFQGNSAPDKSGLPSDRFSAERTGGSVSTLTIQRTQQEDSAVYLCASSLTSWGTDTQYFGPGTRLTVL.

V is TRBV7-3 and J is TRBJ2-3; the D gene is possibly TRBD1 (7 bases). V shed 5 bases and J shed 4 bases, with 16 bases lying between them. Germline V gene data show CDR1 as SGHTA and CDR2 as FQGTGA. The CDR3 length is 15 residues. The CDR3 coding sequence is TGTGCCAGCAGCCTGGGACAGCCGGGGGCAGATACGCAGTATTTT. Amino acids: CASSLGQPGADTQYF.

The chain recombines TRBV7-2 with TRBJ2-2; TRBD1 is a possible D gene (5 bases). Germline CDR1 is SGHTA and CDR2 is FQGNSA. The CDR3 contains 14 residues. Trimming took 3 bases from V and 1 from J, leaving 6 bases between them. Written as DNA, the CDR3 is TGTGCCAGCAGCTTCGGACAGAACACCGGGGAGCTGTTTTTT. Its protein product is CASSFGQNTGELFF.

The J gene is TRBJ2-7, the V gene TRBV11-2; 8 bases align to TRBD2. Trimming removed 1 base from V and 0 bases from J; junction bases left unmatched: 5. Per the germline V gene, CDR1 is SGHAT and CDR2 is FQNNGV. CDR3 size: 16 residues. The CDR3 DNA is TGTGCCAGCAGCTTAGTATCGGGGGGGAGCTCCTACGAGCAGTACTTC. As protein: CASSLVSGGSSYEQYF.

The chain is built from TRBV27 and TRBJ2-7; D remains ambiguous. V lost 4 bases, J lost 0 bases, and 7 bases lay in between. CDR1 and CDR2 (germline): MNHEY, SMNVEV (reference sequence). The CDR3 is 13 amino acids. The CDR3 nucleotides are TGTGCCAGCAGTTCGGGCAGCTCCTACGAGCAGTACTTC. It encodes CASSSGSSYEQYF.

The chain uses TRBV6-6 and TRBJ2-1; 8 nucleotides agree with TRBD2. Germline CDR1 is MNHNY and CDR2 is SVGAGI (reference sequence). Trimming removed 5 bases from V and 0 bases from J; junction bases left unmatched: 3. There are 15 residues in the CDR3. As DNA, the CDR3 is TGTGCCAGCAGTCTGAGCGGGAGCTCCTACAATGAGCAGTTCTTC. It specifies CASSLSGSSYNEQFF.

The rearrangement links TRBV11-2 to TRBJ2-7; TRBD2 is a possible D gene (6 bases). Deletions cut 4 bases from V and 1 base from J, with 11 bases between. Germline values: CDR1 SGHAT, CDR2 FQNNGV. This CDR3 comprises 14 residues. The DNA for the CDR3 is TGTGCCAGCAGCTCCGTAGCGGCGTCCTACGAGCAGTACTTC. This encodes CASSSVAASYEQYF.

The chain carries TRBV27 and TRBJ2-5; unclear D gene. From germline, CDR1 is MNHEY and CDR2 SMNVEV (reference sequence). The CDR3 has 14 amino acids. Trimming stripped 4 bases from V and 1 base from J, with 10 bases between. CDR3 in DNA: TGTGCCAGCAGTTATCTGGAGTCCCAAGAGACCCAGTACTTC. Its protein product is CASSYLESQETQYF.

The chain links TRBV6-6 to TRBJ1-1; weak D call: TRBD1 (5 bases). Germline V CDR1 and CDR2: MNHNY, SVGAGI (reference sequence). The CDR3 spans 13 residues. The V end was cut by 2 bases, the J end by 6 bases, with 10 bases between. In nucleotides, the CDR3 is TGTGCCAGCAGTTACCCCGCCAGGGCTGAAGCTTTCTTT. Encoded protein: CASSYPARAEAFF.

This clone appeared once. This sequence joins TRBV27 and TRBJ1-2; D is possibly TRBD1 (5 bases). The CDR3 has 13 amino acids. Looked up from germline, CDR1 is MNHEY and CDR2 is SMNVEV (reference sequence). Trimming pared 6 bases from V and 8 bases from J, leaving 16 bases between. The CDR3 nucleotides read TGTGCCAGCAGCGTTGGGGGATCCCTAGGCTACACCTTC. Translation: CASSVGGSLGYTF.

This clone has a single count. The J gene is TRBJ1-1, the V gene TRBV4-1; no firm D call. The CDR3 loop spans 15 amino acids. Trimming took off 4 bases at V and 2 bases at J, with 14 bases between the two ends. CDR1 and CDR2 from the germline V gene are MGHRA and YSYEKL. The CDR3 loop is CASSPREASNTEAFF. The CDR3 DNA reads TGCGCCAGCAGCCCTCGAGAGGCATCTAACACTGAAGCTTTCTTT.

The chain carries TRBV21-1 and TRBJ2-1; TRBD1, the D gene given by the table, was not confirmed from the DNA. TRBV21-1 is a recognized pseudogene. CDR3 length: 16 amino acids. CDR3 protein: CASSQWGQEPYNEQFF. The CDR3, as DNA: TGTGCCAGCAGCCAATGGGGACAGGAGCCATACAATGAGCAGTTCTTC.

The rearrangement links TRBV1 to TRBJ2-7; TRBD2, the table's D call, was not compared with the DNA. TRBV1 is tagged as a pseudogene. The CDR3 contains 15 residues. Here the CDR3 DNA reads TGCACCAGCAGCCAAGAAGAGAGGGATTCCTACGAGCAGTACTTC. Protein product: CTSSQEERDSYEQYF.

In nucleotides, the CDR3 is TGTGCCAGCAGCCCGTTATATACTAGCGGCTCAGAGACCCAGTACTTC. This encodes CASSPLYTSGSETQYF. The V and J genes are TRBV27 and TRBJ2-5; TRBD2 matches 8 bases. V lost 6 bases to trimming and J lost 4 bases; unmatched junction nucleotides: 13. The CDR3 length is 16 residues. Germline lookup yields CDR1 MNHEY and CDR2 SMNVEV (reference sequence).

V is TRBV19 and J is TRBJ1-1, with TRBD1 matching over 8 bases. Germline CDR1 and CDR2: LNHDA and SQIVND (reference sequence). The V segment lost 6 bases and the J segment 4 bases; nucleotides outside the gene matches: 10. The CDR3 runs to 15 residues. The CDR3 is CASSVAGGGGTEAFF. In DNA form, the CDR3 reads TGTGCCAGTAGCGTGGCAGGGGGCGGGGGCACTGAAGCTTTCTTT.

This chain joins TRBV5-1 and TRBJ1-1, with D hard to call. CDR1 is SGHRS and CDR2 is YFSETQ in the germline V gene. V was shortened by 0 bases and J by 4 bases, with 10 bases between the two germline ends. The CDR3 is 14 amino acids. CDR3 in amino acids: CASSLEQPSTEAFF. DNA for the CDR3: TGCGCCAGCAGCTTGGAACAGCCGAGCACTGAAGCTTTCTTT. The complete variable domain, with remaining parts taken from reference TRBV5-1 and TRBJ1-1, reads KAGVTQTPRYLIKTRGQQVTLSCSPISGHRSVSWYQQTPGQGLQFLFEYFSETQRNKGNFPGRFSGRQFSNSRSEMNVSTLELGDSALYLCASSLEQPSTEAFFGQGTRLTVV.

The chain uses TRBV18 and TRBJ2-4; 11 nucleotides align to TRBD2. The CDR3 has 20 residues. The junction had 15 bases not matched to a gene; V was cut back by 5 bases and J by 0 bases. In germline, CDR1 is KGHSH, CDR2 LQKENI. DNA of the CDR3: TGTGCCAGCTCAACGCACCAGGGACTAGCGGAGTTAATAGCCAAAAACATTCAGTACTTC. It is translated as CASSTHQGLAELIAKNIQYF. The full variable domain, its missing parts supplied by reference TRBV18 and TRBJ2-4, is NAGVMQNPRHLVRRRGQEARLRCSPMKGHSHVYWYRQLPEEGLKFMVYLQKENIIDESGMPKERFSAEFPKEGPSILRIQQVVRGDSAAYFCASSTHQGLAELIAKNIQYFGAGTRLSVL.

J is TRBJ2-7 and V is TRBV11-2; D is unclear. The V end was cut by 5 bases, the J end by 2 bases, with 13 bases between. This CDR3 is 14 amino acids long. CDR1 SGHAT and CDR2 FQNNGV come from the germline V gene. The DNA for the CDR3 is TGTGCCAGCAGCCCACCGCTACTACCCTACGAGCAGTACTTC. Translated: CASSPPLLPYEQYF.

The chain uses TRBV21-1 and TRBJ2-7. TRBV21-1 corresponds to a pseudogene. The CDR3 totals 15 residues. The CDR3 DNA reads as TGTGCCAGCAGTGCCTCCGGGGCCCGTTTCTACGAGCAGTACTTC. This gives the protein CASSASGARFYEQYF.

The rearrangement joins TRBV9 to TRBJ2-7; possibly TRBD1 for D (5 bases). CDR1 is SGDLS and CDR2 is YYNGEE in the germline V gene. The CDR3 is made up of 13 amino acids. V dropped 3 bases and J dropped 6 bases, with 13 bases sitting between them. CDR3 region: CASSATLGAEQYF. As DNA, the CDR3 is TGTGCCAGCAGCGCCACCCTAGGGGCCGAGCAGTACTTC.